Sequencing of this TCR beta chain was carried out in a study of CD8 T cells in ankylosing spondylitis. In TCRdb, the 5' RACE reads were re-called with MiXCR into one record per CDR3 protein. The top ten clones hold approximately 6.3% of a sample with approximately 550,000 distinct CDR3 sequences, over 9.5% of them seen once. As to this clonotype: Antigen: not known.

General study findings and limits: A motif in TCR beta, a set of 8 or 9 highly homologous variants, appeared characteristic of ankylosing spondylitis blood.

Source material: blood, either unsorted or a sorted T cell fraction (not recorded which). The TCR originated in a male donor with ankylosing spondylitis.

CDR3 region: CASSQSVDSYGYTF. The DNA for the CDR3 is TGTGCCAGCAGCCAATCTGTCGACAGCTATGGCTACACCTTC. The V gene is TRBV16, the J gene TRBJ1-2; D is possibly TRBD1 (5 bases). Trimming shortened V by 0 bases and J by 4 bases, and 9 bases separated the two germline ends. The germline V gene has CDR1 KGHSY and CDR2 FQNENV. The CDR3 is 14 amino acids.